One T cell receptor beta chain is described in this entry. Trimming removed 7 bases from V and 4 bases from J; junction bases left unmatched: 7. This CDR3 has 14 residues. A second PCR, run for about 7 to 11 cycles, used a sample-barcoded 5' primer plus a J-beta primer mix. MiXCR was run by TCRdb on the 5' RACE reads, yielding one entry per CDR3 protein. The sample lists roughly 800,000 distinct CDR3 sequences, roughly 25% seen once, with 9.4% in the top ten. The sample originates from a study of blood T cells in healthy people across ages. Donors were systemically healthy Caucasian individuals from Russia aged about 6 to 95 years. This sample also appeared in a second study, on T cells of mothers and their children.

The chain recombines TRBV12-3 or TRBV12-4 with TRBJ2-5; 9 positions agree with TRBD1. Material: blood. The TCR was taken from a boy aged 5 to 17 in good health. The CDR3 sequence: CASTSGTGRETQYF. In DNA, the CDR3 is TGTGCCAGCACCTCCGGGACAGGGAGAGAGACCCAGTACTTC.